This TCR beta chain came from a study of T cell repertoires in cytomegalovirus infection. On the study more broadly: Public TCR beta signatures were indicative of both CMV infection and a matching HLA type.

MiXCR, run by TCRdb on the reads, gives a single entry per CDR3 protein. The sample records about 920,000 distinct CDR3 sequences, approximately 33% being singletons. CDR1 and CDR2 (germline): KGHSH, LQKENI. Trimming took off 2 bases at V and 5 bases at J, with 7 bases between the two ends. The CDR3 contains 14 residues. This clonotype was counted only a few times. No antigen is known for it. Sample: cultured CD8+ T cells from PBMCs, taken from culture after CMV antigen stimulation. The genes are TRBV18 and TRBJ1-6, with D maybe TRBD1 (5 bases). This TCR came from a human donor in good health (CMV status not recorded). Some clones in this sample may be carry-over from other donors' samples. Here the CDR3 reads CASSPGHDNSPLHF. The CDR3 DNA reads TGTGCCAGCTCACCAGGACACGATAATTCACCCCTCCACTTT.